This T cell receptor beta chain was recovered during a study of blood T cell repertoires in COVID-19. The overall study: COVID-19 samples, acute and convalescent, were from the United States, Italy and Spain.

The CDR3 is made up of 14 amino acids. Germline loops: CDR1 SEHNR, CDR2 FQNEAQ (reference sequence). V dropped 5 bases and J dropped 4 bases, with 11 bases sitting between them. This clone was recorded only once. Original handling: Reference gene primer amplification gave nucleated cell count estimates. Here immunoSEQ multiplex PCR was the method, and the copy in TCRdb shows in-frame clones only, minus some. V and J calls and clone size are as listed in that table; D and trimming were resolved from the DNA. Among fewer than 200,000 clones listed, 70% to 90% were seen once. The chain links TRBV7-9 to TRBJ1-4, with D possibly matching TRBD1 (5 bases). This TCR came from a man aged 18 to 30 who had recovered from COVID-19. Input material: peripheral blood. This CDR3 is CASSLGAHNEKLFF. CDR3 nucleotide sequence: TGTGCCAGCAGCCTTGGGGCCCATAATGAAAAACTGTTTTTT.